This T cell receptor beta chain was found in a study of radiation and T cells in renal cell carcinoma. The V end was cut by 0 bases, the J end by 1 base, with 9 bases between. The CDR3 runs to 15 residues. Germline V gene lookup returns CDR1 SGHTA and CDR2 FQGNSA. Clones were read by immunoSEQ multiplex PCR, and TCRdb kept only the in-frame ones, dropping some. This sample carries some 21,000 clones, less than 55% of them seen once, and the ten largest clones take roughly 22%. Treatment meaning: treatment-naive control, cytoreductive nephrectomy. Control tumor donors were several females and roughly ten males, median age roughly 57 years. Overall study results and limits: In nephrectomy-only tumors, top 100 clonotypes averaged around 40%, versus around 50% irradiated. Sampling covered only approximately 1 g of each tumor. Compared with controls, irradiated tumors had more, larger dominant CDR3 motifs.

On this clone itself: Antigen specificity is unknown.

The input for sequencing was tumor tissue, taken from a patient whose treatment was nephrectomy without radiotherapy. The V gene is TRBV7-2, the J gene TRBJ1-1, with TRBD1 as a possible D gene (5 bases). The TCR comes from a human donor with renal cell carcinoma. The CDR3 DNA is TGTGCCAGCAGCTTAGCGGGTAGGGGGAACACTGAAGCTTTCTTT. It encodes CASSLAGRGNTEAFF. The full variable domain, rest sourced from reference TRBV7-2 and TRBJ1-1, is GAGVSQSPSNKVTEKGKDVELRCDPISGHTALYWYRQSLGQGLEFLIYFQGNSAPDKSGLPSDRFSAERTGGSVSTLTIQRTQQEDSAVYLCASSLAGRGNTEAFFGQGTRLTVV.